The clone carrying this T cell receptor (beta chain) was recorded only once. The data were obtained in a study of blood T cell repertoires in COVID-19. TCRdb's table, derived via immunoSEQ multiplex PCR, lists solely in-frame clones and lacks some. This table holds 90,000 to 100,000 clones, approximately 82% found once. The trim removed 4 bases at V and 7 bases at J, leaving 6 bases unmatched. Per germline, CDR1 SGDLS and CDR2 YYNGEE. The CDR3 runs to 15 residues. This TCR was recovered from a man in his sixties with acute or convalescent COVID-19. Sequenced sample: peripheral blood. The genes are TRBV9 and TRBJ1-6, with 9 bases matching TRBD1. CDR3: CASSPRTGENSPLHF. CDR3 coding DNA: TGTGCCAGCAGCCCCCGGACAGGGGAAAATTCACCCCTCCACTTT.